This T cell receptor (beta chain) was captured in a study of T cells in localized non-small cell lung cancer. Germline V gene sequence: CDR1 KGHSH, CDR2 LQKENI. V lost 3 bases and J lost 2, with 5 bases in between. CDR3 size: 13 residues. Overall study results and limits: A denser population of T cells in blood accompanied longer overall survival. As only one tumor region underwent sequencing, heterogeneity remains possible. Among the tissues sampled, uninvolved adjacent lung had the highest T cell clonality, above tumor. A median of approximately 50 clones ranked among the top 100 in tumor appeared in adjacent lung.

Clones were sequenced by immunoSEQ multiplex PCR, and TCRdb holds only the in-frame ones, with some missing. The profile shows about 61,000 clones, 70% to 90% of them singletons. Regarding this clone: Its antigen is still unknown.

V gene TRBV18 combines with J gene TRBJ2-1; D remains unclear. The sample was peripheral blood, taken before any cancer treatment. The sequence was obtained from a man aged 35-75 years with stage I squamous cell lung carcinoma. This CDR3 is CASSPITYNEQFF. The DNA for the CDR3 is TGTGCCAGCTCACCGATTACCTACAATGAGCAGTTCTTC.